This TCR beta chain is from a study of monozygotic twins with inflammatory bowel disease. Germline values: CDR1 MNHEY, CDR2 SVGEGT. The CDR3 covers 13 residues. TCRdb re-called the 5' RACE reads and catalogs CDR3 proteins one per entry, DNA excluded. The sample table includes approximately 45,000 distinct CDR3 sequences. Investigators pulled total RNA out of whole blood and did not sort T cells. The genes are TRBV6-2 or TRBV6-3 and TRBJ1-1. The receptor was derived from a human donor with ulcerative colitis or Crohn's disease, or a healthy co-twin of an affected twin (not recorded which). Sample: blood. CDR3 region: CASSYPMNTEAFF.